Listed below are T cell receptor beta chains from one sample, sequenced in a study of blood T cell repertoires in COVID-19. Some clones are missing from TCRdb's copy, which holds only in-frame ones; the method was immunoSEQ multiplex PCR. The sample includes approximately 150,000 clones, 85% to 90% of them seen just once. Material: peripheral blood. These receptors were obtained from a man in his 70s with active COVID-19. The conserved cysteine and the conserved F or W are not part of the CDR3 here. Only some rows state a clone size, as once, few, many or a class for expanded clones.

once	TRBV28	TRBJ1-1	ASNLQQGEAF
-	TRBV7-3	TRBJ2-2	ASSLNRRQLEGGELF
-	TRBV6-2/TRBV6-3	TRBJ1-5	ASSYSLFNQPQH
-	TRBV2	TRBJ2-1	ASKRDRTSHEQF
-	TRBV5-1	TRBJ2-5	ASYREGETQY
-	TRBV5-4	TRBJ1-2	ASSLESRGPGYT
-	TRBV7-2	TRBJ2-7	ASSLGTGLFSEQY
-	TRBV18	TRBJ1-2	ASSRGTGPNYGYT
-	TRBV28	TRBJ1-1	ASSLVGGDTEAF
-	TRBV12-5	TRBJ2-7	ASGFFPLAGGGEQY
-	TRBV28	TRBJ2-3	ASRLQGTDTQY
-	TRBV3-1/TRBV3-2	TRBJ2-7	ASSHSRGEQY
-	TRBV19	TRBJ1-4	ASSSRQRTNEKLF
-	TRBV18	TRBJ2-7	ASSPALTGGHEQY
-	TRBV27	TRBJ1-3	ASSQTSGHGNTIY
-	TRBV30	TRBJ2-3	AWAGFSTDTQY
-	TRBV4-1	TRBJ2-1	ASSPSGGISSYNEQF
-	TRBV5-4	TRBJ1-1	ASSLGVGQGSEAF
-	TRBV18	TRBJ2-3	ASSAGTSGTDTQY
-	TRBV2	TRBJ1-5	ASRDRGSHQPQH
-	TRBV27	TRBJ2-2	ASSLQGSSGELF
-	TRBV6-1	TRBJ1-6	ASREGTGNSPLH
-	TRBV4-1	TRBJ2-1	ASSQGGGRERTYNEQF
-	TRBV7-9	TRBJ2-3	ASSLTSGSSTQY
-	TRBV4-3	TRBJ2-3	ASSQDLAGADTQY
-	TRBV6-5	TRBJ1-5	ASGGSFNQPQH
once	TRBV18	TRBJ1-2	ASSPRSTGEYGYT
once	TRBV7-9	TRBJ1-1	ASNPTNLNTEAF
once	TRBV15	TRBJ2-1	ATSRELAGTGNEQF
few	TRBV7-9	TRBJ1-5	ASSLAAGVEGPQH
-	TRBV5-4	TRBJ2-3	ASPGSGASTDTQY
-	TRBV7-2	TRBJ1-6	ASSVGQSNSPLH
-	TRBV20-1	TRBJ2-3	ARGGPDTQY
-	TRBV3-1/TRBV3-2	TRBJ1-1	ASSQRSGGEAF
-	TRBV7-2	TRBJ2-3	ASSLRSGGGTDTQY
-	TRBV30	TRBJ2-5	AWSVGLAGGPETQY
once	TRBV18	TRBJ1-1	ATNWGTGGTEAF
-	TRBV11-3	TRBJ2-5	ASSLEIPGGLAGGPEETQY